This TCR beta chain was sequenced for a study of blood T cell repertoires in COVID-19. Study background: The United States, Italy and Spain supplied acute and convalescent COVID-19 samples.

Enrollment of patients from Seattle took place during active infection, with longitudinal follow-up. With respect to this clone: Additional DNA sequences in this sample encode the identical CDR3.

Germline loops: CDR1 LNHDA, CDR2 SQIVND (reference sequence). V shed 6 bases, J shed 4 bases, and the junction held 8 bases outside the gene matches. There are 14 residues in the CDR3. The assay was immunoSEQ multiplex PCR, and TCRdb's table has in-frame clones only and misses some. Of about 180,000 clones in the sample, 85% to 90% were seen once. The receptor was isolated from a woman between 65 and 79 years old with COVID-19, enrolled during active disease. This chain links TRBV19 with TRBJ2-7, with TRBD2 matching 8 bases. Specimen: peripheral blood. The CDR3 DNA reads TGTGCCAGTAGCCCAGGACTAGCTGTATACGAGCAGTACTTC. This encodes CASSPGLAVYEQYF.